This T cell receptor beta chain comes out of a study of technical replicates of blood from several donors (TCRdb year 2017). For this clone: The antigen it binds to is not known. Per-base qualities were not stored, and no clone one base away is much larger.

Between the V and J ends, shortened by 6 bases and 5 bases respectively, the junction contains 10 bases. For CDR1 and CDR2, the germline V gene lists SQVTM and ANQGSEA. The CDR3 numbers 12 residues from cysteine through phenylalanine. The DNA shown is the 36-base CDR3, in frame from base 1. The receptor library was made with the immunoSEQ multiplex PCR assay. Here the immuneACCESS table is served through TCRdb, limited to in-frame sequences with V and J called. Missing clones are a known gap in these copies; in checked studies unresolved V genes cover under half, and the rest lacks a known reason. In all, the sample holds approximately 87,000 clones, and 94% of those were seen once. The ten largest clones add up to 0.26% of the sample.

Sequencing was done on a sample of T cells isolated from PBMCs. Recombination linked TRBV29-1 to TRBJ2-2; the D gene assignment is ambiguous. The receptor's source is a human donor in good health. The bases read TGCAGCGTCCCCGCTCAGACCGGGGAGCTGTTTTTT. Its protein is CSVPAQTGELFF.